Each of the 5 T cell receptor beta chains below was sequenced from the same sample in a study of blood T cell repertoires in COVID-19. TCRdb's copy holds only in-frame clones and misses some; the assay was immunoSEQ multiplex PCR. The sample lists 65,000 to 90,000 clones; around 87% were seen once. The sample comprised peripheral blood. Every receptor here comes from a woman aged 18-35 years with acute or convalescent COVID-19.

The rearrangement joins TRBV21-1 to TRBJ1-1; TRBD1 is taken as the D call from the table, unchecked against the DNA. TRBV21-1 is recorded as a pseudogene. The CDR3 consists of 16 residues. The CDR3 DNA is TGTGCCAGCAGCAAATTATGGGGACAGGGCTGGACTGAAGCTTTCTTT. Encoded protein: CASSKLWGQGWTEAFF.

The chain uses TRBV6-2 or TRBV6-3 and TRBJ2-1; D is possibly TRBD2 (5 bases). Trimming left V 0 bases short and J 9 bases short, with 12 bases between. CDR3 length equals 14 residues. Germline V gives CDR1 MNHEY, CDR2 SVGEGT. This CDR3 is CASSYSGPAGEQFF. The CDR3 bases are TGTGCCAGCAGTTACTCTGGTCCTGCGGGTGAGCAGTTCTTC.

The sample holds a few counts of this clone. V gene TRBV6-2 or TRBV6-3 combines with J gene TRBJ2-7; TRBD2 matches 9 bases. J gave up 1 base and V 4 bases, and 5 bases lay outside the gene matches. This CDR3 is built from 15 residues. The germline CDR1 and CDR2 sequences are MNHEY and SVGEGT. DNA for the CDR3: TGTGCCAGCAGTTCATGGACTAGCGCTTCCTACGAGCAGTACTTC. It translates to CASSSWTSASYEQYF.

This sequence joins TRBV19 and TRBJ1-1; possibly TRBD1 for D (5 bases). V was pared by 4 bases and J by 1 base, with 10 bases between. This CDR3 region has 14 residues. Germline lookup yields CDR1 LNHDA and CDR2 SQIVND (reference sequence). The CDR3 region is CASSTRRGNTEAFF. In DNA, the CDR3 is TGTGCCAGTAGTACCCGAAGGGGGAACACTGAAGCTTTCTTT. Full variable domain (missing parts from reference TRBV19 and TRBJ1-1): DGGITQSPKYLFRKEGQNVTLSCEQNLNHDAMYWYRQDPGQGLRLIYYSQIVNDFQKGDIAEGYSVSREKKESFPLTVTSAQKNPTAFYLCASSTRRGNTEAFFGQGTRLTVV.

The rearrangement uses TRBV10-3 and TRBJ2-1; D is perhaps TRBD2 (5 bases). CDR1 and CDR2 (germline): ENHRY, SYGVKD. There are 16 residues in the CDR3. Trimming cost V 5 bases and J 10 bases, with 24 bases left between them. CDR3 amino acids: CAISPELVGPKGEQFF. In DNA form, the CDR3 reads TGTGCCATCAGTCCCGAACTAGTAGGCCCGAAAGGGGAGCAGTTCTTC.